Below, 27 T cell receptor beta chains from the same sample are listed, as sequenced in a study of healthy donors' naive CD4 and CD8 T cells. Each TCR library used around 500 ng of total RNA and a linear amplification protocol. A single record per CDR3 protein comes from TCRdb applying MiXCR to the reads. Of about 200,000 distinct CDR3 sequences in the sample, 65% to 80% were seen once. Sequencing was carried out using naive CD4+ and CD8+ T cells sorted from blood, pooled from several donors. The receptor source for this set is a pool of human donors in good health; the sample pools cells from several healthy donors.

The chain carries TRBV13 and TRBJ2-1; 10 bases agree with TRBD2. The V segment lost 3 bases and the J segment 9 bases; nucleotides outside the gene matches: 8. The germline V gene has CDR1 PRHDT and CDR2 FYEKMQ (reference sequence). The length of the CDR3 is 15 residues. CDR3 loop: CASSFILAGAGEQFF. The CDR3 DNA reads TGTGCCAGCAGCTTCATTCTAGCGGGAGCGGGTGAGCAGTTCTTC.

This chain joins TRBV6-2 or TRBV6-3 and TRBJ2-7; D is uncertain. The CDR3 has 15 residues. The germline V gene has CDR1 MNHEY and CDR2 SVGEGT. V shed 5 bases and J shed 5 bases, with 19 bases lying between them. CDR3 DNA: TGTGCCAGCAGTACCCCGTTAGCCATACTGCACGAGCAGTACTTC. This sequence encodes CASSTPLAILHEQYF.

The chain combines TRBV29-1 with TRBJ1-1; D unclear. V lost 0 bases, J lost 1 base, and 12 bases lay in between. The germline V gene has CDR1 SQVTM and CDR2 ANQGSEA. The CDR3 has 15 residues. The CDR3 DNA follows: TGCAGCGTTGAAGATAGTCGACATCCGAACACTGAAGCTTTCTTT. Translation gives CSVEDSRHPNTEAFF.

V is TRBV29-1 and J is TRBJ2-5, with no clear D. This CDR3 comprises 13 residues. V was cut by 6 bases and J by 4 bases, with 15 bases left in between. From germline, CDR1 is SQVTM and CDR2 ANQGSEA. The CDR3 bases are TGCAGCGTCCCTATGGCAAATCGAGAGACCCAGTACTTC. Translation: CSVPMANRETQYF.

The chain links TRBV5-4 to TRBJ2-7, with 9 bases identical to TRBD1. This CDR3 spans 16 amino acids. CDR1 is SGHNT and CDR2 is YYREEE in the germline V gene (reference sequence). The J segment lost 1 base and the V segment lost 0 bases, leaving 5 bases of the junction unmatched. CDR3 amino acids: CASSLGAGQGSYEQYF. The CDR3 DNA is TGTGCCAGCAGCTTGGGAGCTGGACAGGGGTCCTACGAGCAGTACTTC. Together with reference TRBV5-4 and TRBJ2-7, the CDR3 gives the full variable domain: ETGVTQSPTHLIKTRGQQVTLRCSSQSGHNTVSWYQQALGQGPQFIFQYYREEENGRGNFPPRFSGLQFPNYSSELNVNALELDDSALYLCASSLGAGQGSYEQYFGPGTRLTVT.

The chain combines TRBV29-1 with TRBJ1-1, with no clear D. V lost 5 bases to trimming and J lost 1 base, with 11 bases between them. The germline V gene encodes CDR1 SQVTM and CDR2 ANQGSEA. This CDR3 region has 13 residues. The CDR3 protein is CSVHGRPNTEAFF. For the CDR3, the DNA is TGCAGCGTTCATGGAAGACCGAACACTGAAGCTTTCTTT. Drawing the rest from reference TRBV29-1 and TRBJ1-1, the complete variable domain is SAVISQKPSRDICQRGTSLTIQCQVDSQVTMMFWYRQQPGQSLTLIATANQGSEATYESGFVIDKFPISRPNLTFSTLTVSNMSPEDSSIYLCSVHGRPNTEAFFGQGTRLTVV.

V gene TRBV5-1 combines with J gene TRBJ2-1, with unresolved D. This CDR3 is built from 13 residues. Germline CDR1 SGHRS, CDR2 YFSETQ. V lost 4 bases and J lost 8, with 13 bases in between. CDR3 sequence: CASSQPLRHEQFF. The CDR3 DNA reads TGCGCCAGCAGCCAACCCCTCAGACATGAGCAGTTCTTC.

The chain uses TRBV29-1 and TRBJ2-1; either TRBD1 or TRBD2 may fit D (5 bases each). Germline V gene data show CDR1 as SQVTM and CDR2 as ANQGSEA. This CDR3 has 13 amino acids. V dropped 7 bases and J dropped 11 bases, with 21 bases sitting between them. As DNA, the CDR3 is TGCAGCGCCATATTGGGACGACAGCATCAGCAGTTCTTC. Translation gives CSAILGRQHQQFF.

V is TRBV29-1 and J is TRBJ1-2, with unresolved D. Germline V gene data show CDR1 as SQVTM and CDR2 as ANQGSEA. This CDR3 has 10 amino acids. Trimming removed 4 bases at V and 7 bases at J, with 7 bases between. CDR3 in amino acids: CSVGAVGYTF. CDR3 nucleotides: TGCAGCGTTGGCGCGGTTGGCTACACCTTC.

This clonotype was counted a few times. The CDR3 nucleotides read TGCAGCGTTGAAGGGGGGATGGGCGGCGGGCCCACAGATACGCAGTATTTT. This encodes CSVEGGMGGGPTDTQYF. The chain links TRBV29-1 to TRBJ2-3; D may correspond to TRBD1 or TRBD2 (5 bases each). Germline V CDR1 and CDR2: SQVTM, ANQGSEA. Trimming took off 1 base at V and 2 bases at J, with 19 bases between the two ends. The CDR3 consists of 17 residues.

This clonotype appeared a few times. J is TRBJ1-5 and V is TRBV27; 11 bases fit TRBD1. Germline V gives CDR1 MNHEY, CDR2 SMNVEV (reference sequence). The V and J ends lost 2 bases and 2 bases, in that order; junction bases with no gene match: 2. CDR3 length: 16 amino acids. The CDR3 DNA follows: TGTGCCAGCAGTTTAGGGACAGGGGGTGGCAATCAGCCCCAGCATTTT. Translation gives CASSLGTGGGNQPQHF.

The chain is built from TRBV6-5 and TRBJ2-6; unclear D gene. The germline V gene encodes CDR1 MNHEY and CDR2 SVGAGI. V lost 7 bases, J lost 0 bases, and 10 bases lay in between. The CDR3 is 15 amino acids. The CDR3 protein is CASTTVSSGANVLTF. The CDR3 nucleotides are TGTGCCAGCACCACGGTTAGCTCTGGGGCCAACGTCCTGACTTTC.

The genes are TRBV27 and TRBJ2-3; D uncertain. V shed 3 bases and J shed 0 bases, with 4 bases lying between them. In germline, CDR1 is MNHEY, CDR2 SMNVEV (reference sequence). There are 13 residues in the CDR3. CDR3 sequence: CASSFWSTDTQYF. In nucleotides, the CDR3 is TGTGCCAGCAGTTTCTGGAGCACAGATACGCAGTATTTT.

The chain joins TRBV11-2 to TRBJ2-7, with D unclear. Germline CDR1 is SGHAT and CDR2 is FQNNGV. The germline V and J ends were trimmed by 0 bases and 2 bases, with 5 bases remaining between them. The CDR3 spans 13 residues. The CDR3 DNA is TGTGCCAGCAGCTTAGAGTGGACCTACGAGCAGTACTTC. Its protein product is CASSLEWTYEQYF. Variable domain in full (rest from reference TRBV11-2 and TRBJ2-7): EAGVAQSPRYKIIEKRQSVAFWCNPISGHATLYWYQQILGQGPKLLIQFQNNGVVDDSQLPKDRFSAERLKGVDSTLKIQPAKLEDSAVYLCASSLEWTYEQYFGPGTRLTVT.

This clonotype was counted once. The chain uses TRBV10-3 and TRBJ2-1, with 7 nucleotides matching TRBD2. V trimming: 0 bases; J trimming: 5 bases; junction bases outside the gene matches: 4. The length of the CDR3 is 15 residues. The germline V gene encodes CDR1 ENHRY and CDR2 SYGVKD. Here the CDR3 reads CAISESASGNNEQFF. Written as DNA, the CDR3 is TGTGCCATCAGTGAGTCAGCTAGCGGAAACAATGAGCAGTTCTTC.

The gene calls are TRBV29-1 and TRBJ1-2; 7 bases match TRBD1. Germline V lookup: CDR1 SQVTM, CDR2 ANQGSEA. Germline trimming cut 0 bases from V and 3 bases from J; bases unmatched to any gene: 10. The CDR3 extends over 16 amino acids. CDR3 DNA sequence: TGCAGCGTTGAAGATCTGGGTAACAGGGGCGACTATGGCTACACCTTC. Its protein product is CSVEDLGNRGDYGYTF.

V gene TRBV24-1 combines with J gene TRBJ2-1; TRBD1 might be the D (6 bases). Trimming stripped 2 bases from V and 4 bases from J, with 17 bases between. The germline CDR1 and CDR2 sequences are KGHDR and SFDVKD. The CDR3 length is 17 residues. The CDR3 reads CATSDSSRGNIYNEQFF. Here the CDR3 DNA reads TGTGCCACCAGTGATTCTAGCAGGGGCAATATTTACAATGAGCAGTTCTTC.

This clonotype was recorded a few times. The chain carries TRBV19 and TRBJ1-5, with D tentatively TRBD1 (5 bases). Germline V gene lookup returns CDR1 LNHDA and CDR2 SQIVND (reference sequence). The CDR3 contains 15 residues. V lost 3 bases to trimming and J lost 11 bases, with 20 bases between them. CDR3 sequence: CASSIGTRSSIAQHF. The CDR3 DNA reads as TGTGCCAGTAGTATTGGGACCAGGAGTAGCATAGCCCAGCATTTT.

V is TRBV27 and J is TRBJ1-1; D unresolved. The V gene lost 10 bases and the J gene lost 5 bases, with 11 bases spanning the gap. There are 11 residues in the CDR3. From germline, CDR1 is MNHEY and CDR2 SMNVEV (reference sequence). The CDR3 DNA follows: TGTGCCACCCAAGTGGGGACTGAAGCTTTCTTT. Amino acids: CATQVGTEAFF.

In its sample, this clonotype was seen a few times. The chain's CDR3 is CASRQQGNTEAFF. CDR3 DNA: TGTGCCAGCAGGCAACAGGGGAACACTGAAGCTTTCTTT. V gene TRBV6-2 or TRBV6-3 combines with J gene TRBJ1-1; D is possibly TRBD1 (6 bases). This CDR3 has 13 residues. Trimming shortened V by 6 bases and J by 1 base, and 9 bases separated the two germline ends. Looked up from germline, CDR1 is MNHEY and CDR2 is SVGEGT.

The chain recombines TRBV15 with TRBJ2-7; D is undetermined. The CDR3 contains 17 residues. The V gene's germline CDR1 is LNHNV and CDR2 YYDKDF (reference sequence). V lost 0 bases and J lost 5, with 20 bases in between. This CDR3 reads CATSRDGVGSVSHEQYF. The CDR3 DNA is TGTGCCACCAGCAGAGATGGGGTAGGGTCTGTTTCCCACGAGCAGTACTTC. The full variable domain, in which reference TRBV15 and TRBJ2-7 provide the parts outside the CDR3, is DAMVIQNPRYQVTQFGKPVTLSCSQTLNHNVMYWYQQKSSQAPKLLFHYYDKDFNNEADTPDNFQSRRPNTSFCFLDIRSPGLGDTAMYLCATSRDGVGSVSHEQYFGPGTRLTVT.

The gene calls are TRBV10-3 and TRBJ2-7, with TRBD2 matching 12 bases. CDR3 length equals 15 residues. The V gene's germline CDR1 is ENHRY and CDR2 SYGVKD. The trim removed 5 bases at V and 1 base at J, leaving 3 bases unmatched. For the CDR3, the DNA is TGTGCCATCAGTATCGGGACTAGCGGGTCCTACGAGCAGTACTTC. Protein: CAISIGTSGSYEQYF.

The genes are TRBV5-4 and TRBJ1-1; tentative D call: TRBD1 (5 bases). Trimming stripped 10 bases from V and 1 base from J, with 20 bases between. There are 15 residues in the CDR3. Germline V gene lookup returns CDR1 SGHNT and CDR2 YYREEE (reference sequence). CDR3 coding DNA: TGTGCCGGACAAGGGGAGGGCGAGGGGAACACTGAAGCTTTCTTT. This codes for CAGQGEGEGNTEAFF.

J is TRBJ2-2 and V is TRBV5-4; D not certain. This CDR3 is 14 amino acids long. Germline V gene data show CDR1 as SGHNT and CDR2 as YYREEE (reference sequence). The ends were cut back, 1 base at V and 4 bases at J, with 8 bases in the middle. For the CDR3, the DNA is TGTGCCAGCAGCTTGCCGGCCAGCACCGGGGAGCTGTTTTTT. Translated: CASSLPASTGELFF.

The chain is built from TRBV29-1 and TRBJ2-7, with D possibly matching TRBD1 (6 bases). The CDR3 loop spans 12 amino acids. Trimming removed 5 bases at V and 2 bases at J, with 10 bases between. Germline CDR1 SQVTM, CDR2 ANQGSEA. The CDR3 is CSVRDIAYEQYF. The DNA of the CDR3 is TGCAGCGTTCGGGACATAGCCTACGAGCAGTACTTC.

The genes are TRBV11-1 and TRBJ2-1; the match to TRBD2 covers 14 bases. J gave up 4 bases and V 5 bases, and 4 bases lay outside the gene matches. Germline CDR1 SGHAT, CDR2 FQDESV (reference sequence). The CDR3 is 16 residues long. As DNA, the CDR3 is TGTGCCAGCAGCCTCGGACTAGCGGGAGGTTACAATGAGCAGTTCTTC. Its translation is CASSLGLAGGYNEQFF.

The chain joins TRBV29-1 to TRBJ2-5; 7 bases match TRBD1. The germline CDR1 and CDR2 sequences are SQVTM and ANQGSEA. V was pared by 6 bases and J by 5 bases, with 15 bases of the junction left unmatched. The CDR3 contains 15 residues. CDR3 DNA: TGCAGCGTATTGGGACAGCGACATTCCTCTGAGACCCAGTACTTC. Translated, it gives CSVLGQRHSSETQYF.